Below are 25 T cell receptor beta chains sequenced from a single sample in a study of blood T cell repertoires in COVID-19. The data were produced by immunoSEQ multiplex PCR, yet TCRdb's version contains in-frame clones alone and is incomplete. The repertoire has 140,000 or so clones, about nine tenths of them found once; the top ten carry approximately 10%. What was sequenced was peripheral blood. The receptors here all came from a woman over 75 with acute or convalescent COVID-19.

This clone was seen only once. The genes are TRBV7-2 and TRBJ1-6; D remains unclear. In germline, CDR1 is SGHTA, CDR2 FQGNSA. Trimming took 2 bases from V and 9 from J, leaving 5 bases between them. The CDR3 is 12 residues long. The CDR3 bases are TGTGCCAGCAGCTTACGTCCTTCACCCCTCCACTTT. Its protein is CASSLRPSPLHF.

The V call is TRBV5-6, the J call TRBJ1-3; D is unclear. V was cut by 4 bases and J by 3 bases, with 14 bases left in between. In germline, CDR1 is SGHDT, CDR2 YYEEEE. The CDR3 has 15 amino acids. The CDR3 loop is CASSPAASGGNTIYF. Written as DNA, the CDR3 is TGTGCCAGCAGCCCCGCAGCGAGTGGTGGAAACACCATATATTTT.

V and J are TRBV18 and TRBJ2-3; 10 bases are a match to TRBD2. The CDR3 covers 16 residues. Germline-derived CDR1 and CDR2 are KGHSH and LQKENI. With V trimmed by 3 bases and J by 6 bases, 9 bases remained unmatched. This CDR3 is CASSPPSSGGGDTQYF. The DNA of the CDR3 is TGTGCCAGCTCACCCCCCTCTAGCGGGGGAGGGGATACGCAGTATTTT.

The chain employs TRBV5-8 and TRBJ1-4; 7 bases match TRBD1. Germline V gene lookup returns CDR1 SGHTS and CDR2 YDEGEE. This CDR3 contains 16 residues. Trimming at V came to 4 bases and at J to 0 bases, leaving 6 bases not matched to a gene. DNA for the CDR3: TGTGCCAGCAGCGTAGGACAGGACGCAACTAATGAAAAACTGTTTTTT. This sequence encodes CASSVGQDATNEKLFF. Using reference TRBV5-8 and TRBJ1-4 for the parts outside the CDR3, the full variable domain is EAGVTQSPTHLIKTRGQQATLRCSPISGHTSVYWYQQALGLGLQFLLWYDEGEERNRGNFPPRFSGRQFPNYSSELNVNALELEDSALYLCASSVGQDATNEKLFFGSGTQLSVL.

The chain couples TRBV7-2 to TRBJ2-1; weak D call: TRBD1 (5 bases). The V end lost 0 bases, the J end lost 2 bases, and 8 bases lay between the germline ends. Per the germline V gene, CDR1 is SGHTA and CDR2 is FQGNSA. This CDR3 contains 15 residues. The CDR3 nucleotides are TGTGCCAGCAGCTTAGCCCCAGGGCCCTACAATGAGCAGTTCTTC. Translation: CASSLAPGPYNEQFF.

This clone is a singleton in its sample. V gene TRBV27 combines with J gene TRBJ1-5, with D hard to call. Germline V gene lookup returns CDR1 MNHEY and CDR2 SMNVEV (reference sequence). This CDR3 is built from 14 residues. V was shortened by 2 bases and J by 7 bases, with 12 bases between the two germline ends. CDR3: CASSLIGSGQPQHF. In DNA, the CDR3 is TGTGCCAGCAGTTTAATAGGGTCGGGACAGCCCCAGCATTTT.

This clone appeared a few times. Here the CDR3 reads CASRNDRVNTGELFF. Written as DNA, the CDR3 is TGTGCCAGCAGGAATGACAGGGTGAACACCGGGGAGCTGTTTTTT. The rearrangement links TRBV2 to TRBJ2-2, with TRBD1 identical over 7 bases. V dropped 6 bases and J dropped 1; count of bases not matched to a gene: 5. CDR3 length equals 15 residues. Per germline, CDR1 SNHLY and CDR2 FYNNEI.

V usage is TRBV4-1 and J usage is TRBJ1-5, with D possibly TRBD1 on 5 matching bases. Per the germline V gene, CDR1 is MGHRA and CDR2 is YSYEKL. The length of the CDR3 is 15 residues. The V and J ends lost 1 base and 3 bases respectively, with 10 bases between them. The CDR3 is CASSQGPGNNQPQHF. The CDR3 DNA reads as TGCGCCAGCAGCCAAGGTCCAGGGAACAATCAGCCCCAGCATTTT.

The rearrangement joins TRBV18 to TRBJ2-2, with D maybe TRBD1 (5 bases). This CDR3 contains 15 residues. CDR1 is KGHSH and CDR2 is LQKENI in the germline V gene. Trimming took 0 bases from V and 6 from J, leaving 11 bases between them. This CDR3 is CASSPPYRHPGELFF. The CDR3 DNA reads as TGTGCCAGCTCACCACCCTACAGGCACCCCGGGGAGCTGTTTTTT.

The chain couples TRBV18 to TRBJ2-7; 7 nucleotides match TRBD1. Germline loops: CDR1 KGHSH, CDR2 LQKENI. The CDR3 totals 15 residues. V lost 4 bases and J lost 2; bases outside the gene matches: 8. In nucleotides, the CDR3 is TGTGCCAGCTCACTTGGACAGGTCCCAACCTACGAGCAGTACTTC. Translated: CASSLGQVPTYEQYF.

This clone was counted a single time. The chain has TRBV2 and TRBJ1-1, with D maybe TRBD1 (6 bases). The V gene's germline CDR1 is SNHLY and CDR2 FYNNEI. This CDR3 comprises 14 residues. V was clipped by 8 bases and J by 1 base, with 14 bases between them. CDR3 DNA: TGTGCCAGCTCGGACCGAGGGGGGAACACTGAAGCTTTCTTT. As protein: CASSDRGGNTEAFF.

A single count supports this clone. The CDR3 region has the DNA TGTGCCAGCAGCCCCCGGGACAGGAACACTGAAGCTTTCTTT. Translation: CASSPRDRNTEAFF. The chain carries TRBV7-2 and TRBJ1-1, with 7 bases matching TRBD1. The germline V gene encodes CDR1 SGHTA and CDR2 FQGNSA. Trimming cost V 5 bases and J 1 base; bases outside gene matches: 4. CDR3 length: 14 residues.

J is TRBJ1-1 and V is TRBV30; 7 bases map to TRBD1. In germline, CDR1 is GTSNPN, CDR2 SVGIG (reference sequence). V lost 4 bases and J lost 3; bases outside the gene matches: 8. This CDR3 comprises 14 residues. The CDR3: CAWTPTGVYTEAFF. The CDR3 region has the DNA TGTGCCTGGACCCCCACAGGGGTGTACACTGAAGCTTTCTTT. The variable domain in full, with the rest retrieved from reference TRBV30 and TRBJ1-1, is SQTIHQWPATLVQPVGSPLSLECTVEGTSNPNLYWYRQAAGRGLQLLFYSVGIGQISSEVPQNLSASRPQDRQFILSSKKLLLSDSGFYLCAWTPTGVYTEAFFGQGTRLTVV.

V usage is TRBV7-2 and J usage is TRBJ2-1; 12 bases align to TRBD2. The J segment lost 10 bases and the V segment lost 1 base, leaving 14 bases of the junction unmatched. The CDR3 has 18 residues. Germline V gene data show CDR1 as SGHTA and CDR2 as FQGNSA. This CDR3 is CASSLVGRLAGARGEQFF. As DNA, the CDR3 is TGTGCCAGCAGCTTAGTAGGGCGACTAGCGGGGGCTCGAGGGGAGCAGTTCTTC.

The gene calls are TRBV15 and TRBJ1-1; D might be TRBD1 (6 bases). V gave up 9 bases and J gave up 0 bases, with 11 bases separating them. From germline, CDR1 is LNHNV and CDR2 YYDKDF (reference sequence). There are 13 residues in the CDR3. The CDR3 DNA is TGTGCCACAGGGGGGGGCATGAACACTGAAGCTTTCTTT. Its translation: CATGGGMNTEAFF.

This clone was observed a few times. This chain uses TRBV14 with TRBJ1-5; TRBD1 matches 7 bases. The CDR3 has 13 residues. The germline gives CDR1 SGHDN, CDR2 FVKESK. The V and J ends lost 2 bases and 10 bases, in that order; junction bases with no gene match: 5. The CDR3 reads CASSQRDSSPQHF. In DNA form, the CDR3 reads TGTGCCAGCAGCCAAAGGGACAGCAGTCCCCAGCATTTT.

The rearrangement uses TRBV11-2 and TRBJ1-1, with unresolved D. The length of the CDR3 is 12 residues. V lost 5 bases, J lost 4 bases, and 8 bases lay in between. CDR1 and CDR2 (germline): SGHAT, FQNNGV. The chain's CDR3 is CASSPRVTEAFF. The CDR3 region has the DNA TGTGCCAGCAGCCCACGAGTCACTGAAGCTTTCTTT.

V gene TRBV27 combines with J gene TRBJ1-2; D is perhaps TRBD1 (5 bases). The CDR3 is 15 residues long. Germline V gives CDR1 MNHEY, CDR2 SMNVEV (reference sequence). Trimming removed 5 bases from V and 4 bases from J, with 17 bases in between. The chain's CDR3 is CASSPLEGLVYGYTF. CDR3 DNA sequence: TGTGCCAGCAGTCCGCTTGAGGGACTTGTCTATGGCTACACCTTC.

The gene calls are TRBV5-1 and TRBJ2-7, with TRBD2 as a possible D gene (6 bases). V was shortened by 4 bases and J by 4 bases, with 15 bases between the two germline ends. This CDR3 contains 14 residues. Looked up from germline, CDR1 is SGHRS and CDR2 is YFSETQ. This CDR3 is CASSPGAGVYEQYF. In nucleotides, the CDR3 is TGCGCCAGCAGCCCGGGAGCGGGCGTATACGAGCAGTACTTC.

This clone was seen just once. The chain recombines TRBV6-6 with TRBJ2-2; TRBD2 aligns across 14 bases. In germline, CDR1 is MNHNY, CDR2 SVGAGI (reference sequence). The CDR3 is 17 amino acids. The junction had 8 bases not matched to a gene; V was cut back by 5 bases and J by 6 bases. The CDR3 bases are TGTGCCAGCAGTCCTCCGGGACTAGCGGGGGTATCCGGGGAGCTGTTTTTT. As protein: CASSPPGLAGVSGELFF.

The chain uses TRBV7-3 and TRBJ2-2; 8 positions agree with TRBD1. Trimming cost V 5 bases and J 4 bases; bases outside gene matches: 6. The CDR3 consists of 15 residues. Germline lookup yields CDR1 SGHTA and CDR2 FQGTGA. The CDR3 spells CASSLRQGSTGELFF. CDR3 in DNA: TGTGCCAGCAGCCTTCGACAGGGGTCCACCGGGGAGCTGTTTTTT.

The chain links TRBV30 to TRBJ2-1; D not certain. CDR1 is GTSNPN and CDR2 is SVGIG in the germline V gene (reference sequence). The CDR3 totals 17 residues. With 0 bases removed from V and 3 bases from J, the gap between germline ends came to 18 bases. The CDR3 nucleotides read TGTGCCTGGAGTGTACGGCGGTCAGCGCTGATCTACAATGAGCAGTTCTTC. Translation gives CAWSVRRSALIYNEQFF.

The chain carries TRBV5-1 and TRBJ2-6; 7 positions match TRBD1. Germline CDR1 SGHRS, CDR2 YFSETQ. The CDR3 totals 18 residues. The J segment lost 1 base and the V segment lost 2 bases, leaving 9 bases of the junction unmatched. The CDR3 spells CASSLLPLTGSGANVLTF. The CDR3 nucleotides read TGCGCCAGCAGCTTACTACCCTTGACAGGGTCTGGGGCCAACGTCCTGACTTTC.

The chain carries TRBV18 and TRBJ1-5; a possible D gene is TRBD1 (5 bases). The germline gives CDR1 KGHSH, CDR2 LQKENI. Between the trimmed V and J ends, which lost 4 bases and 5 bases, there was a span of 12 bases. CDR3 length: 14 residues. In nucleotides, the CDR3 is TGTGCCAGCTCACTCACTGGGGGGGATCAGCCCCAGCATTTT. Encoded protein: CASSLTGGDQPQHF.

Here the CDR3 reads CASSQDLAGGYTEAFF. CDR3 sequence (DNA): TGCGCCAGCAGCCAAGATCTGGCAGGGGGATACACTGAAGCTTTCTTT. The rearrangement joins TRBV4-3 to TRBJ1-1, with TRBD1 identical over 7 bases. The CDR3 is 16 residues long. The germline V gene encodes CDR1 LGHNA and CDR2 YSLEER. V lost 0 bases to trimming and J lost 3 bases; unmatched junction nucleotides: 7.